Listed below are T cell receptor beta chains from one sample, sequenced in a study of shared clonotypes between healthy human individuals. Sequencing used immunoSEQ multiplex PCR; TCRdb keeps in-frame clones, though not all of them. The table records roughly 1,500,000 clones, 98% to 99% of them present only once. Sequencing was carried out using naive CD4+ T cells sorted from blood. These receptors all come from a man aged 30 to 45 in good health. The CDR3 runs from the conserved cysteine through the conserved F or W. The order of the fields is D gene, clone size, J gene, V gene, CDR3 protein, CDR3 DNA. A D gene is named only where the DNA matches it firmly. Not all rows give a size; the values are once, few, many and, for expanded clones, a class.

-,-,TRBJ2-5,TRBV7-6,CASSLTRKETQYF,TGTGCCAGCAGCTTAACCAGGAAAGAGACCCAGTACTTC
-,-,TRBJ1-1,TRBV12-5,CASATGMDTEAFF,TGTGCTAGTGCCACAGGGATGGACACTGAAGCTTTCTTT
TRBD1,-,TRBJ2-5,TRBV2,CASRGDRGQETQYF,TGTGCCAGCAGGGGGGACAGGGGACAAGAGACCCAGTACTTC
-,-,TRBJ2-5,TRBV5-1,CASSLQGVQETQYF,TGCGCCAGCAGCTTACAGGGAGTCCAAGAGACCCAGTACTTC
TRBD1,-,TRBJ1-3,TRBV18,CASSPERDRISGNTIYF,TGTGCCAGCTCACCAGAGCGGGACAGGATCTCTGGAAACACCATATATTTT
-,-,TRBJ1-1,TRBV11-2,CASSLGLRKNTEAFF,TGTGCCAGCAGCTTAGGGTTGCGGAAGAACACTGAAGCTTTCTTT
-,-,TRBJ2-1,TRBV5-1,CASSLGHPSSYNEQFF,TGCGCCAGCAGCTTGGGTCACCCGAGCTCCTACAATGAGCAGTTCTTC
TRBD1,-,TRBJ1-1,TRBV28,CASGQGAGTEAFF,TGTGCCAGCGGGCAGGGGGCTGGCACTGAAGCTTTCTTT
-,-,TRBJ1-5,TRBV5-6,CASSLDEYQPQHF,TGTGCCAGCAGCTTGGATGAATATCAGCCCCAGCATTTT
-,-,TRBJ1-1,TRBV15,CATSQDRYLRAFF,TGTGCCACCAGCCAGGACCGATATCTGAGAGCTTTCTTT
TRBD2,-,TRBJ2-1,TRBV5-1,CASSLVSGLSLADNEQFF,TGCGCCAGCAGCTTGGTTAGCGGGCTCTCTTTAGCCGACAATGAGCAGTTCTTC
-,-,TRBJ2-7,TRBV14,CASSQEDGSSYEQYF,TGTGCCAGCAGCCAAGAGGACGGGAGTTCCTACGAGCAGTACTTC
-,-,TRBJ1-2,TRBV7-2,CASSIGRLNYGYTF,TGTGCCAGCAGCATAGGAAGGTTGAACTATGGCTACACCTTC
-,-,TRBJ2-3,TRBV27,CASSLTGTSTDTQYF,TGTGCCAGCAGTTTAACTGGGACTTCCACAGATACGCAGTATTTT
-,-,TRBJ2-3,TRBV5-4,CASSPPPGRADTQYF,TGTGCCAGCAGCCCCCCACCCGGGCGGGCAGATACGCAGTATTTT
-,-,TRBJ2-3,TRBV18,CASSPLSGDTDTQYF,TGTGCCAGCTCACCACTAAGCGGAGATACAGATACGCAGTATTTT
-,-,TRBJ1-5,TRBV6-1,CASSGSGPQHF,TGTGCCAGCAGTGGGAGTGGGCCCCAGCATTTT
TRBD2,-,TRBJ2-1,TRBV9,CASSADLASGGNEQFF,TGTGCCAGCAGTGCAGATCTTGCTAGCGGAGGTAATGAGCAGTTCTTC
-,-,TRBJ2-1,TRBV10-2,CASSLRGSSYNEQFF,TGCGCCAGCAGTCTTCGGGGGTCTTCCTACAATGAGCAGTTCTTC
-,-,TRBJ1-1,TRBV2,CASRVGPTEAFF,TGTGCCAGCAGGGTGGGACCTACTGAAGCTTTCTTT
-,-,TRBJ2-1,TRBV2,CASSGGTSRSSYNEQFF,TGTGCCAGCAGTGGCGGGACTTCCCGCAGCTCCTACAATGAGCAGTTCTTC
-,-,TRBJ2-1,TRBV29-1,CSFKRGARVSSGNEQFF,TGCAGCTTCAAGCGAGGGGCTCGCGTCAGCTCGGGCAATGAGCAGTTCTTC
TRBD2,-,TRBJ2-3,TRBV5-5,CASSPLLAGGTPDTQYF,TGTGCCAGCAGCCCCTTACTAGCGGGAGGAACCCCAGATACGCAGTATTTT
-,-,TRBJ1-2,TRBV18,CASSPPRTGYGYTF,TGTGCCAGCTCACCACCTCGAACAGGGTATGGCTACACCTTC
-,-,TRBJ2-5,TRBV2,CASRIGVRGETQYF,TGTGCCAGCAGGATAGGGGTCCGAGGGGAGACCCAGTACTTC
-,-,TRBJ1-2,TRBV7-9,CASSSLVSRGYTF,TGTGCCAGCAGCTCCCTCGTTTCGCGTGGCTACACCTTC
-,-,TRBJ1-5,TRBV6-6,CASGTDQPQHF,TGTGCCAGCGGAACAGATCAGCCCCAGCATTTT
-,-,TRBJ1-1,TRBV30,CAWAAAMNTEAFF,TGTGCCTGGGCGGCGGCCATGAACACTGAAGCTTTCTTT
-,-,TRBJ2-1,TRBV25-1,CASSEPWAGEQFF,TGTGCCAGCAGTGAACCTTGGGCGGGTGAGCAGTTCTTC
-,-,TRBJ2-7,TRBV5-4,CASGAIGAYEQYF,TGTGCCAGCGGTGCAATTGGAGCTTACGAGCAGTACTTC
-,-,TRBJ2-3,TRBV11-2,CASSLLGAGPSADTQYF,TGTGCCAGCAGCTTATTGGGGGCGGGACCCTCGGCAGATACGCAGTATTTT
TRBD2,-,TRBJ2-1,TRBV7-6,CASSHRDYPYNEQFF,TGTGCCAGCAGTCATCGGGACTACCCCTACAATGAGCAGTTCTTC
-,once,TRBJ1-3,TRBV7-2,CASSLSRAGNTIYF,TGTGCCAGCAGCTTATCTAGGGCTGGAAACACCATATATTTT
-,once,TRBJ1-5,TRBV7-2,CASSLNPNQPQHF,TGTGCCAGCAGCTTAAACCCCAATCAGCCCCAGCATTTT
-,-,TRBJ2-3,TRBV15,CATSRARDSGESTDTQYF,TGTGCCACCAGCAGAGCTCGGGACTCCGGGGAAAGCACAGATACGCAGTATTTT
-,-,TRBJ2-5,TRBV10-3,CAISEPGGQSATQYF,TGTGCCATCAGTGAACCCGGGGGACAGTCAGCGACCCAGTACTTC
-,-,TRBJ2-3,TRBV5-1,CASSSTGSGDTQYF,TGCGCCAGCAGCTCCACAGGGTCGGGAGATACGCAGTATTTT
TRBD1,once,TRBJ2-7,TRBV28,CASSTRDRGPYEQYF,TGTGCCAGCAGTACCCGGGACAGGGGGCCTTACGAGCAGTACTTC